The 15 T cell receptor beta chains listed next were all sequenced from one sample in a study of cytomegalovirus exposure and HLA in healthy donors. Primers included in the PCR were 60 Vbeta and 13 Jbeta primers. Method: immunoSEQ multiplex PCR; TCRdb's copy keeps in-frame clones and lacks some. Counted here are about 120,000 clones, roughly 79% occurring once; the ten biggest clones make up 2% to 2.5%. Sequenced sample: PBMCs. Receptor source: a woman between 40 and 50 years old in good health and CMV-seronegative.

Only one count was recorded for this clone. The CDR3 sequence is CASSLWSGAGNTIYF. CDR3 in DNA: TGCGCCAGCAGCTTATGGTCAGGGGCTGGAAACACCATATATTTT. The chain combines TRBV5-1 with TRBJ1-3; possible D gene TRBD1, 6 bases. CDR3 length: 15 amino acids. V shed 2 bases and J shed 2 bases, with 11 bases lying between them. The V gene's germline CDR1 is SGHRS and CDR2 YFSETQ.

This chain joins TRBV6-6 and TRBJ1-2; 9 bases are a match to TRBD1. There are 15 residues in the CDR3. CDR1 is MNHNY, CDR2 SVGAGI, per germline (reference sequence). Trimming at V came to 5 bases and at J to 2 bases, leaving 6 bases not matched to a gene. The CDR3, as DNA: TGTGCCAGCAGTGTGGGACAGGGTCTGAACTATGGCTACACCTTC. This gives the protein CASSVGQGLNYGYTF.

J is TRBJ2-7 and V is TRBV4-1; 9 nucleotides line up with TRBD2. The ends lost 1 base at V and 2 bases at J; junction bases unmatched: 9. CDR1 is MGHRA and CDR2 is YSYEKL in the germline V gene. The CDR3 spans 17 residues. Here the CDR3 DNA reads TGCGCCAGCAGCCAAGGTCGCTTAGCGGGGGATACCTACGAGCAGTACTTC. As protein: CASSQGRLAGDTYEQYF.

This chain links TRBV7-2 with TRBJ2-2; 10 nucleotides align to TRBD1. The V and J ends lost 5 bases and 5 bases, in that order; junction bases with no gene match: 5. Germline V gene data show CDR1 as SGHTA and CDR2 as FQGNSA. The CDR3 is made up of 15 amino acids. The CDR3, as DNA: TGTGCCAGCAGCCTACGACAGGGGGCAACCGGGGAGCTGTTTTTT. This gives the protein CASSLRQGATGELFF. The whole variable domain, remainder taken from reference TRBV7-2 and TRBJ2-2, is GAGVSQSPSNKVTEKGKDVELRCDPISGHTALYWYRQSLGQGLEFLIYFQGNSAPDKSGLPSDRFSAERTGGSVSTLTIQRTQQEDSAVYLCASSLRQGATGELFFGEGSRLTVL.

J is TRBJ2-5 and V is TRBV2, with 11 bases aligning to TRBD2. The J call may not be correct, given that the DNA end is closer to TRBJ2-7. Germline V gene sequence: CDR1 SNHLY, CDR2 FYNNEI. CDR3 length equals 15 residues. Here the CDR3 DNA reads TGTGCCAGCACTCAGCCGGGACTAGCGGTAGGCGAGCAGTACTTC. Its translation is CASTQPGLAVGEQYF.

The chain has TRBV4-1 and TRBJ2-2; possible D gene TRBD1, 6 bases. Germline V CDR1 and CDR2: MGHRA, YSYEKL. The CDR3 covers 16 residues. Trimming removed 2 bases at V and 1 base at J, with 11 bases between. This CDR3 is CASSQPHRVNTGELFF. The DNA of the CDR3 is TGCGCCAGCAGCCAACCCCACAGGGTGAACACCGGGGAGCTGTTTTTT.

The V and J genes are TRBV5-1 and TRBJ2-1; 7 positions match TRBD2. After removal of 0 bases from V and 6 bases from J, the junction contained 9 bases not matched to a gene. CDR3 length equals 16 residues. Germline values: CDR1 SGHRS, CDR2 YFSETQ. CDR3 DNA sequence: TGCGCCAGCAGCTTGGGCCCGGGGGGTACCGGCAATGAGCAGTTCTTC. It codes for CASSLGPGGTGNEQFF.

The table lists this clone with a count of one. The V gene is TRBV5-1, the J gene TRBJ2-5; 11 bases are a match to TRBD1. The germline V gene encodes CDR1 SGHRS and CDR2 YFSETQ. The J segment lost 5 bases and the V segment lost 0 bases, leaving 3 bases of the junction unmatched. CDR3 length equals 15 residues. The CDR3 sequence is CASSLAGQGGETQYF. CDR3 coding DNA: TGCGCCAGCAGCTTGGCGGGACAGGGGGGCGAGACCCAGTACTTC.

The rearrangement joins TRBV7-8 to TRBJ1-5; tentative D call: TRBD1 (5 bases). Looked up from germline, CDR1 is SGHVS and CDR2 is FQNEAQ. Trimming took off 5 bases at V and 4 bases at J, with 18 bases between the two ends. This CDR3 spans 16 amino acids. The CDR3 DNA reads TGTGCCAGCAGCCCCACACCCTACAGGTCTAATCAGCCCCAGCATTTT. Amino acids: CASSPTPYRSNQPQHF.

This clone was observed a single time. The CDR3 nucleotides read TGTGCCAGCAGTGGGACAGGGCGGATAAATGAGCAGTTCTTC. This gives the protein CASSGTGRINEQFF. The V gene is TRBV2, the J gene TRBJ2-1; TRBD1 matches at 8 bases. The CDR3 loop spans 14 amino acids. Germline V gives CDR1 SNHLY, CDR2 FYNNEI. V lost 4 bases, J lost 7 bases, and 6 bases stayed unmatched.

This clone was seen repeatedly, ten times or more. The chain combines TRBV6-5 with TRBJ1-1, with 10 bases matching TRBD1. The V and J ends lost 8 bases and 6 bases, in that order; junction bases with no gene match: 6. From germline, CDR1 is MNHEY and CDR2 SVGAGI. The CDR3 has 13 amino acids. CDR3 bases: TGTGCCAGCGGCAGGACAGGGGGGCCTGAAGCTTTCTTT. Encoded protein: CASGRTGGPEAFF.

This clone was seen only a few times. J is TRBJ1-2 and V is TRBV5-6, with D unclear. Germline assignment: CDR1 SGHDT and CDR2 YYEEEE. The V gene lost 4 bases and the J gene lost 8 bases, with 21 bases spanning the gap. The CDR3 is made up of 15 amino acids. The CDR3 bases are TGTGCCAGCAGCCCCTACCACTTTCGCTCGGGGGGCTACACCTTC. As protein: CASSPYHFRSGGYTF. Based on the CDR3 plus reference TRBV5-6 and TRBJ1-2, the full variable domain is DAGVTQSPTHLIKTRGQQVTLRCSPKSGHDTVSWYQQALGQGPQFIFQYYEEEERQRGNFPDRFSGHQFPNYSSELNVNALLLGDSALYLCASSPYHFRSGGYTFGSGTRLTVV.

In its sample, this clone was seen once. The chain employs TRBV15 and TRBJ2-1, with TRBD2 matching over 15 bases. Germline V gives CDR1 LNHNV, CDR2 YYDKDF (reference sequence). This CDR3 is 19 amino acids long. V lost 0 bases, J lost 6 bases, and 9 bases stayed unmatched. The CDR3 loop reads CATSRDVGTSGRNVNEQFF. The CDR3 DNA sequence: TGTGCCACCAGCAGAGATGTGGGGACTAGCGGGAGGAACGTCAATGAGCAGTTCTTC.

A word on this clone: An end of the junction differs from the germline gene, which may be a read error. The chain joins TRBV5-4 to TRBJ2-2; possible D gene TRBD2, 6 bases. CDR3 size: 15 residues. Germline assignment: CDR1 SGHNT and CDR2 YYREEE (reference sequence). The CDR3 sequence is CASSLVAGSGGELSF. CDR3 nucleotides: TGTGCCAGCAGCTTGGTTGCGGGGTCGGGCGGGGAGCTGTCTTTT.

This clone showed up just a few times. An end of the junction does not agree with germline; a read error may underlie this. CDR3 amino acids: CSSSSVDEQYF. The CDR3 DNA reads TGTTCCAGCAGCAGCGTCGACGAGCAGTACTTC. J is TRBJ2-7 and V is TRBV7-9; D is unclear. Germline-derived CDR1 and CDR2 are SEHNR and FQNEAQ (reference sequence). CDR3 length: 11 amino acids.